A selection of T cell receptor beta chains follows, all from one sample in a study of blood T cell repertoires in COVID-19. Using immunoSEQ multiplex PCR, the repertoire was profiled, and TCRdb retains in-frame clones only, with some absent. The table lists over 70,000 clones, around 85% of them singletons, with roughly 4.6% in the top ten. The sequenced sample consisted of peripheral blood. These receptors came from a man older than 75 with acute or convalescent COVID-19. Both conserved end residues are part of each CDR3. The D gene is left open where the match is weak. Clone size appears in some rows only: once, few, many, or a class for an expanded clone.

v_call	d_call	clone_size	j_call	cdr3_nt	cdr3_aa
TRBV6-5	TRBD1	-	TRBJ1-2	TGTGCCAGCAGAACAGGGGGCGCAGGCTATGGCTACACCTTC	CASRTGGAGYGYTF
TRBV5-8	-	once	TRBJ1-2	TGTGCCAGCAATCCCCCAGCACTAAATGGCTACACCTTC	CASNPPALNGYTF
TRBV4-3	TRBD2	-	TRBJ2-4	TGCGCCAGCAGCCATCAAAGCGGGGGGCACGACATTCAGTACTTC	CASSHQSGGHDIQYF
TRBV25-1	TRBD1	-	TRBJ2-2	TGTGCCAGCCAAGGACAGGGCGGGACCGGGGAGCTGTTTTTT	CASQGQGGTGELFF
TRBV5-1	-	-	TRBJ1-1	TGCGCCAGCAGCTTGGCCGGCGGGAACACTGAAGCTTTCTTT	CASSLAGGNTEAFF
TRBV27	-	few	TRBJ2-2	TGTGCCAGCAGTGGACAGTACGCGAACACCGGGGAGCTGTTTTTT	CASSGQYANTGELFF
TRBV3-1/TRBV3-2	-	-	TRBJ1-5	TGTGCCAGCAGCCCGACGACAGGAAATCAGCCCCAGCATTTT	CASSPTTGNQPQHF
TRBV11-2	-	-	TRBJ1-1	TGTGCCAGCAGCTTAGAAGGCAGGGGCCAGAACACTGAAGCTTTCTTT	CASSLEGRGQNTEAFF
TRBV5-6	TRBD1	-	TRBJ1-1	TGTGCCAGCAGCTTTGACAGGGACACTGAAGCTTTCTTT	CASSFDRDTEAFF
TRBV28	TRBD1	-	TRBJ1-2	TGTGCCAGCAGGGATGATACAGGGGCAAACTATGGCTACACCTTC	CASRDDTGANYGYTF
TRBV18	-	-	TRBJ2-3	TGTGCCAGCTCAACCGGGTTGACCGACACAGATACGCAGTATTTT	CASSTGLTDTDTQYF
TRBV12-3/TRBV12-4	-	-	TRBJ2-2	TGTGCCAGCAGTTTGCGGCGGGCCGGGGAGCTGTTTTTT	CASSLRRAGELFF
TRBV7-2	-	-	TRBJ2-7	TGTGCCAGCAGCTTAGGGGCCTTCCGGGAGCAGTACTTC	CASSLGAFREQYF
TRBV7-2	-	once	TRBJ2-1	TGTGCCAGCAGCTTAGCGGCGGGAAACTACAATGAGCAGTTCTTC	CASSLAAGNYNEQFF
TRBV18	TRBD1	-	TRBJ2-6	TGTGCCAGCTCAGCGAGACAGGGGGCCGTTGGGGCCAACGTCCTGACTTTC	CASSARQGAVGANVLTF
TRBV4-2	TRBD1	once	TRBJ1-5	TGTGCCAGCAGCCAAGGGGACAGGGGAATTCAGCCCCAGCATTTT	CASSQGDRGIQPQHF
TRBV5-1	-	-	TRBJ2-2	TGCGCCAGCAGCCCCCGCCATGGGGGGGCCAAAGGAACGAGCACCGGGGAGCTGTTTTTT	CASSPRHGGAKGTSTGELFF
TRBV11-3	TRBD2	-	TRBJ2-1	TGTGCCAGCAGCTTAGAAATTAGCGGGACCTACAATGAGCAGTTCTTC	CASSLEISGTYNEQFF
TRBV4-3	TRBD2	-	TRBJ2-1	TGCGCCAGCAGCCAAGATCGGGGGGGGCGCAATGAGCAGTTCTTC	CASSQDRGGRNEQFF
TRBV6-5	-	-	TRBJ2-5	TGTGCCAGCAGTTACGAGGGGGGGCGGGAGACCCAGTACTTC	CASSYEGGRETQYF
TRBV7-2	-	-	TRBJ1-3	TGTGCCAGCAGCTTGTTGGGCTTGGGCGGAAACACCATATATTTT	CASSLLGLGGNTIYF
TRBV19	TRBD1	-	TRBJ2-1	TGTGCCAGTAGTGACGGGACAGGGGGGGTCAGAGAGCAGTTCTTC	CASSDGTGGVREQFF
TRBV4-3	-	-	TRBJ1-1	TGCGCCAGCAGCCAAGATCGCGCCCGACAGTCGAACACTGAAGCTTTCTTT	CASSQDRARQSNTEAFF
TRBV28	TRBD1	-	TRBJ2-5	TGTGCCAGCAGTATAAGGACAGGTCACCAAGAGACCCAGTACTTC	CASSIRTGHQETQYF
TRBV4-1	-	-	TRBJ2-2	TGCGCCAGCAGCCAACCTTACACCGGGGAGCTGTTTTTT	CASSQPYTGELFF
TRBV7-2	-	-	TRBJ1-5	TGTGCCAGCAGCTCACCGACTTCTTTTACCGGGGGAGGCAATCAGCCCCAGCATTTT	CASSSPTSFTGGGNQPQHF
TRBV11-2	TRBD2	-	TRBJ2-7	TGTGCCAGCAGGTGGGGGGGTAGCTCCTACGAGCAGTACTTC	CASRWGGSSYEQYF
TRBV19	TRBD1	-	TRBJ2-3	TGTGCCAGTAAGAAGGAGGACAGGGGAAGGGATACGCAGTATTTT	CASKKEDRGRDTQYF
TRBV11-2	-	-	TRBJ1-1	TGTGCCAGCAGCGATACCAATGATAGACAGACGACTGAAGCTTTCTTT	CASSDTNDRQTTEAFF
TRBV24-1	TRBD2	few	TRBJ2-3	TGTGCCACCAGCCCGATTGCGGCGGGGGGTGGTGTAGATACGCAGTATTTT	CATSPIAAGGGVDTQYF
TRBV4-1	TRBD1	few	TRBJ2-2	TGCGCCAGCAGCCAAGATACGAACAGGGGTTATGCCGGGGAGCTGTTTTTT	CASSQDTNRGYAGELFF
TRBV9	TRBD1	-	TRBJ2-7	TGTGCCAGCAGCGTCTCGGGGACAGGGGCTATGGACGAGCAGTACTTC	CASSVSGTGAMDEQYF
TRBV19	-	-	TRBJ2-1	TGTGCCAGTAGTGCCTCGACAGAGTTCAATGAGCAGTTCTTC	CASSASTEFNEQFF
TRBV11-1	TRBD1	few	TRBJ1-1	TGTGCCAGCAGCGGTAAGGACAGGGGGAGGACTGAAGCTTTCTTT	CASSGKDRGRTEAFF
TRBV28	-	-	TRBJ2-7	TGTGCCACACAGGGTTCCGCCTACGAGCAGTACTTC	CATQGSAYEQYF
TRBV6-2/TRBV6-3	-	-	TRBJ1-1	TGTGCCAGCAGTTTTTTCCGGACACGCCGTTCGAACACTGAAGCTTTCTTT	CASSFFRTRRSNTEAFF
TRBV28	-	once	TRBJ1-4	TGTGCCAGCAGGAACATACAGGGAGGGGTAACTAATGAAAAACTGTTTTTT	CASRNIQGGVTNEKLFF
TRBV4-1	-	-	TRBJ1-1	TGCGCCAGCAGCCGCGGACTTGAGGAGGGTGAAGCTTTCTTT	CASSRGLEEGEAFF
TRBV7-2	-	few	TRBJ2-5	TGTGCCAGCAGCTTAAGGCGGGGGCGTCAAGAGACCCAGTACTTC	CASSLRRGRQETQYF
TRBV9	-	-	TRBJ2-1	TGTGCCAGCAGCGTAGTAACTGGCGGTTACAATGAGCAGTTCTTC	CASSVVTGGYNEQFF
TRBV24-1	-	-	TRBJ2-7	TGTGCCACCAGTGGGAGTGGACAGACCAGATCCTACGAGCAGTACTTC	CATSGSGQTRSYEQYF